The 9 T cell receptor beta chains below were found in one sample sequenced in a study of blood T cells in healthy people across ages. Using a J-beta primer mix together with a sample-barcoded 5' primer, a second PCR was run for about 6 to 11 cycles. TCRdb used MiXCR to reprocess the 5' RACE reads, holding one entry per CDR3 protein. This sample has about 1.7 million distinct CDR3 sequences, with under 30% found just once. Sequenced sample: blood. These receptors came from a woman in her twenties or thirties in good health.

In this sample, this clonotype turned up many times. The CDR3, as DNA: TGCGCCAGCTACCCGGGACTAGCTTTGTGGGTAAATGAGCAGTTCTTC. Its translation is CASYPGLALWVNEQFF. The rearrangement links TRBV5-1 to TRBJ2-1, with 9 nucleotides matching TRBD2. The CDR3 loop spans 16 amino acids. V lost 7 bases to trimming and J lost 7 bases; unmatched junction nucleotides: 15. CDR1 SGHRS and CDR2 YFSETQ come from the germline V gene.

This clonotype was recorded a few times. Just one base apart from a much larger clone, this may be a read error. The chain recombines TRBV7-2 with TRBJ2-1; D may be TRBD2 (6 bases). Near its end, the DNA agrees better with TRBJ2-7, so the J call may be wrong. This CDR3 is 15 amino acids long. From germline, CDR1 is SGHTA and CDR2 FQGNSA. The CDR3, as DNA: TGTGCCAGCAGCGGGGGTAGCGGCTCCTACAATGAGCAGTACTTC. The encoded protein is CASSGGSGSYNEQYF.

The chain has TRBV15 and TRBJ2-7, with a possible D match to TRBD2 (5 bases). The CDR3 runs 16 residues. Germline V gene sequence: CDR1 LNHNV, CDR2 YYDKDF (reference sequence). Trimming left V 0 bases short and J 5 bases short, with 17 bases between. CDR3 sequence: CATSRDTAMSGNEQYF. The CDR3 DNA reads TGTGCCACCAGCAGAGATACGGCCATGAGCGGTAACGAGCAGTACTTC.

This clonotype has a count of ten or more. This chain joins TRBV20-1 and TRBJ2-1; D is undetermined. Per germline, CDR1 DFQATT and CDR2 SNEGSKA (reference sequence). Trimming took 6 bases from V and 6 from J, leaving 15 bases between them. The CDR3 sequence is 13 residues long. The CDR3 nucleotides are TGCAGTGCCCCCCCAGGAGTGCGCAATGAGCAGTTCTTC. Amino acids: CSAPPGVRNEQFF.

Points on this clonotype: One end of the junction varies from germline; a read error may be responsible. The chain carries TRBV7-3 and TRBJ2-1; 7 bases line up with TRBD2. Germline V gives CDR1 SGHTA, CDR2 FQGTGA. CDR3 length equals 16 residues. The CDR3 DNA is TGTACCAGCAGCTTAAGAACTGGCGGGGGACCCAATGAGCAGTTCTTC. Protein sequence: CTSSLRTGGGPNEQFF.

This clonotype was detected only once. The gene calls are TRBV7-2 and TRBJ2-1; 13 bases align to TRBD2. Germline CDR1 is SGHTA and CDR2 is FQGNSA. The CDR3 spans 16 residues. The V gene end was trimmed by 4 bases and the J gene end by 13 bases; junction bases not matched to a gene: 13. The CDR3: CASSSRTSGSLKTQFF. The CDR3 DNA follows: TGTGCCAGCAGCTCACGGACTAGCGGGAGTTTAAAGACCCAGTTCTTC.

The V and J genes are TRBV2 and TRBJ2-5, with 9 nucleotides matching TRBD1. The tail of the sequence fits TRBJ2-7 better, so the J call may be wrong. The CDR3 runs to 14 residues. CDR1 and CDR2 from the germline V gene are SNHLY and FYNNEI. CDR3 nucleotides: TGTGCCAGCAGGGCGTACAGGGGGCGCGACGAGCAGTACTTC. Translated, it gives CASRAYRGRDEQYF.

The chain couples TRBV5-1 to TRBJ1-2; D uncertain. CDR1 is SGHRS, CDR2 YFSETQ, per germline. Deletions cut 3 bases from V and 6 bases from J, with 9 bases between. This CDR3 spans 12 amino acids. CDR3 loop: CASSSGRNGYTF. The CDR3 DNA follows: TGCGCCAGCAGCTCCGGACGTAATGGCTACACCTTC.

The chain recombines TRBV7-9 with TRBJ1-1; a possible D gene is TRBD1 (5 bases). Germline lookup yields CDR1 SEHNR and CDR2 FQNEAQ (reference sequence). This CDR3 contains 15 residues. The V end lost 5 bases, the J end lost 0 bases, and 13 bases lay between the germline ends. The DNA for the CDR3 is TGTGCCAGCAGCCCTCCAGGGAGGATGAACACTGAAGCTTTCTTT. Its protein is CASSPPGRMNTEAFF.